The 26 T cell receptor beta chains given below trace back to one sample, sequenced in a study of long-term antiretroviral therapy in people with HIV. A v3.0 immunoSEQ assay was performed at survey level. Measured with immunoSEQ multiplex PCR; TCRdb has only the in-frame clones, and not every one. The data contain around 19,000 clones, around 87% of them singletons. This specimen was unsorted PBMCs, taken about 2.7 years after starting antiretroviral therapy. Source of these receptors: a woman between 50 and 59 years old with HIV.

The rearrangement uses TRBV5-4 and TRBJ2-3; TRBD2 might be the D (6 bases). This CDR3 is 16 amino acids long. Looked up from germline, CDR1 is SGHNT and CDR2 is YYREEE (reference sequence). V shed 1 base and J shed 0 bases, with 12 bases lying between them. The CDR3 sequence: CASSLMGGSSTDTQYF. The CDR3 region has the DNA TGTGCCAGCAGCTTGATGGGAGGCTCTAGCACAGATACGCAGTATTTT.

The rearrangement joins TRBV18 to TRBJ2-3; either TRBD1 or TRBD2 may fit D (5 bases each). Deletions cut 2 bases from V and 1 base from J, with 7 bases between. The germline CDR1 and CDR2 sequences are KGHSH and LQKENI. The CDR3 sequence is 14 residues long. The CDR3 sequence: CASSPWDRTDTQYF. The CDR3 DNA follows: TGTGCCAGCTCACCATGGGACCGCACAGATACGCAGTATTTT.

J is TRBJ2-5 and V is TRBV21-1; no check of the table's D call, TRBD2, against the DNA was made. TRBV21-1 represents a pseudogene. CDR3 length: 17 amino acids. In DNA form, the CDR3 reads TGTGCCAGCAGCTTACCGGGACTAGCGAGGTCTTCGGAGACCCAGTACTTC. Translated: CASSLPGLARSSETQYF.

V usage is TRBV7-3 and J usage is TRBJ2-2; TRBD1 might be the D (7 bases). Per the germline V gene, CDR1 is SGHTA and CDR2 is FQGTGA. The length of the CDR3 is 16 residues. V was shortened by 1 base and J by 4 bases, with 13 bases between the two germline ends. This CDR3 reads CASSLNGGTATGELFF. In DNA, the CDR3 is TGTGCCAGCAGCTTAAATGGAGGGACAGCCACCGGGGAGCTGTTTTTT.

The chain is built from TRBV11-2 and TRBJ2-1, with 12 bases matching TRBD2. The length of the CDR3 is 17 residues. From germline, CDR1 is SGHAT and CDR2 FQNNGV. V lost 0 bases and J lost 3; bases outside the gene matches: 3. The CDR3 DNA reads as TGTGCCAGCAGCTTAGAGTGGACTAGCGGGATCTACAATGAGCAGTTCTTC. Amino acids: CASSLEWTSGIYNEQFF. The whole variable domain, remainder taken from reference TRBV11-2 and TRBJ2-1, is EAGVAQSPRYKIIEKRQSVAFWCNPISGHATLYWYQQILGQGPKLLIQFQNNGVVDDSQLPKDRFSAERLKGVDSTLKIQPAKLEDSAVYLCASSLEWTSGIYNEQFFGPGTRLTVL.

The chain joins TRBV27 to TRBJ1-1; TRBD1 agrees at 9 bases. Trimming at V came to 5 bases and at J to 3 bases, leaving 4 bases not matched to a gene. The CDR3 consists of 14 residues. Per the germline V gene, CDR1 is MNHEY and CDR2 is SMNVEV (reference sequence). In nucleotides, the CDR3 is TGTGCCAGCAGTCCAGGGACAGGGCACACTGAAGCTTTCTTT. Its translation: CASSPGTGHTEAFF.

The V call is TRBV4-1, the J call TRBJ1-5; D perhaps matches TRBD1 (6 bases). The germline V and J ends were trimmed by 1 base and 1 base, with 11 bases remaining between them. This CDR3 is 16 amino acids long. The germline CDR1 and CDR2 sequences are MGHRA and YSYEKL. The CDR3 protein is CASSQVQGMSNQPQHF. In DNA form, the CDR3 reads TGCGCCAGCAGCCAAGTACAGGGAATGAGCAATCAGCCCCAGCATTTT.

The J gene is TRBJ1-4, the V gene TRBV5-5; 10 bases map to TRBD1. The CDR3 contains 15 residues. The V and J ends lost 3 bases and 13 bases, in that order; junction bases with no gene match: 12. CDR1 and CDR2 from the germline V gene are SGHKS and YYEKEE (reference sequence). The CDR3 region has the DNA TGTGCCAGCAGCTACGGGGACAGGGGTATTGGGCGACTGTTTTTT. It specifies CASSYGDRGIGRLFF.

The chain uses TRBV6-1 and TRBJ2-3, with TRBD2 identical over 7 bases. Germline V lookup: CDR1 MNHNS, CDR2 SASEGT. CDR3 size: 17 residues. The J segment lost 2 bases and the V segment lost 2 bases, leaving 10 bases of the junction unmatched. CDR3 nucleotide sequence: TGTGCCAGCAGTGAAAGGGCTAGCGGAATACCCACAGATACGCAGTATTTT. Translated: CASSERASGIPTDTQYF.

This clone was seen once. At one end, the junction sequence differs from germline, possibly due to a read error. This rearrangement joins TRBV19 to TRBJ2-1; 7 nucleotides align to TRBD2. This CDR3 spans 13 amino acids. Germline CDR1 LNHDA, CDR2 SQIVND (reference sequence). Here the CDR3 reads CASSIGLGREQIF. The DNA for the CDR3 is TGTGCCAGTAGTATAGGGTTGGGGCGGGAGCAGATCTTC.

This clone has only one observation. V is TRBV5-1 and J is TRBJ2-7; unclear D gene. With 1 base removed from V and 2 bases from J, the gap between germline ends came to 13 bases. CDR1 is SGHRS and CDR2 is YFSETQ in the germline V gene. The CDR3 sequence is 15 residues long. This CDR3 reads CASSLSGLPPYEQYF. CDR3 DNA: TGCGCCAGCAGCTTGAGTGGGTTACCCCCCTACGAGCAGTACTTC.

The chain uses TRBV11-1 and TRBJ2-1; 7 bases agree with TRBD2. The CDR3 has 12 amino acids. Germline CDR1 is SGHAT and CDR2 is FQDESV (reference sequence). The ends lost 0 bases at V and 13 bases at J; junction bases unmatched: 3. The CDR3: CASSLAGRGQFF. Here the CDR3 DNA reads TGTGCCAGCAGCTTAGCGGGGAGGGGACAGTTCTTC.

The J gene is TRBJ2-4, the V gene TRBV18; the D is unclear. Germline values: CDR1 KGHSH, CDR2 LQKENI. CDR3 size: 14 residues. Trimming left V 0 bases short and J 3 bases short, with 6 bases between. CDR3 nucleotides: TGTGCCAGCTCACCACCGTTCAGCAAAAACATTCAGTACTTC. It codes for CASSPPFSKNIQYF.

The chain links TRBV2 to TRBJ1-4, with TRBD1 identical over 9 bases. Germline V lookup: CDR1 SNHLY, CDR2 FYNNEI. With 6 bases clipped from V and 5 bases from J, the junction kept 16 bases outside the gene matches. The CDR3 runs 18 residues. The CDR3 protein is CASRSLTGGGDPNEKLFF. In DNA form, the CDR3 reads TGTGCCAGCAGGAGCCTAACAGGGGGCGGGGATCCAAATGAAAAACTGTTTTTT.

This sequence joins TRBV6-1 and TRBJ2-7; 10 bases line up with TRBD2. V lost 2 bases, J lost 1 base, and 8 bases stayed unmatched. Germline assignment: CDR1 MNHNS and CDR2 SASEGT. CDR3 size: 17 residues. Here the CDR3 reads CASSEQSGRAGSYEQYF. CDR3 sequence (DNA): TGTGCCAGCAGTGAACAGAGCGGGAGGGCCGGGTCCTACGAGCAGTACTTC.

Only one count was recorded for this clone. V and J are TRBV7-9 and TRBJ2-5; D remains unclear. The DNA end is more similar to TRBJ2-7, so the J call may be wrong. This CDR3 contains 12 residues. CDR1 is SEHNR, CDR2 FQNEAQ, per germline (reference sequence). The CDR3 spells CASSYIGYEQYF. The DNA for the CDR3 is TGTGCCAGCAGCTATATCGGGTACGAGCAGTACTTC.

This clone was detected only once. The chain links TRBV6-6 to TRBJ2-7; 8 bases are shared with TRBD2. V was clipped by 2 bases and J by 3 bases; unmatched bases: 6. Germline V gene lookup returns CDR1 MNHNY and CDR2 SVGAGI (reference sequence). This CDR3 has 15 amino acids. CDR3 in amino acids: CASSYGLAGLYEQYF. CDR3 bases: TGTGCCAGCAGTTACGGTCTAGCGGGCCTCTACGAGCAGTACTTC.

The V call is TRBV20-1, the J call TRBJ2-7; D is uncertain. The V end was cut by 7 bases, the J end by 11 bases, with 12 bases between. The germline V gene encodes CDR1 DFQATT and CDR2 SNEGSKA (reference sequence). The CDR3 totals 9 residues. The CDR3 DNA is TGCAGTGAGGGCAGCCCGGAGTACTTC. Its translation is CSEGSPEYF.

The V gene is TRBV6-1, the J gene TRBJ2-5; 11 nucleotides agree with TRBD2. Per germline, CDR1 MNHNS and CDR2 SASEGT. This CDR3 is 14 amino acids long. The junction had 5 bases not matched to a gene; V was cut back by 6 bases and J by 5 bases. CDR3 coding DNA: TGTGCCAGCAGAGAACTAGCGGGAGAGGAGACCCAGTACTTC. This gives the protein CASRELAGEETQYF.

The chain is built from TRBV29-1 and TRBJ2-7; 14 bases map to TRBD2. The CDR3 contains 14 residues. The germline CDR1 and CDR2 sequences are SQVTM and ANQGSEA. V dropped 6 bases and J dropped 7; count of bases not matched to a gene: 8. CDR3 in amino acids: CSVDGTSGRREQYF. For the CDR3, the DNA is TGCAGCGTCGATGGGACTAGCGGGAGACGTGAGCAGTACTTC.

CDR3 amino acids: CASSRQGQGETQYF. The CDR3, as DNA: TGTGCCAGCAGCCGACAGGGACAAGGAGAGACCCAGTACTTC. This chain uses TRBV7-2 with TRBJ2-5; 7 bases are shared with TRBD1. Losses at the gene ends were 5 bases for V and 4 bases for J; bases not matched to a gene: 7. This CDR3 spans 14 amino acids. Germline assignment: CDR1 SGHTA and CDR2 FQGNSA.

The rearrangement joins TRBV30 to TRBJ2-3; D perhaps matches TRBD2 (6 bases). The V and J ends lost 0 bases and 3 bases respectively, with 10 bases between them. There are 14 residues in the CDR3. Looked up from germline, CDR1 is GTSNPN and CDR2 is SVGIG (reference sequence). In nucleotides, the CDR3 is TGTGCCTGGAGTGTACTAGCAGGTACAGATACGCAGTATTTT. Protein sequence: CAWSVLAGTDTQYF.

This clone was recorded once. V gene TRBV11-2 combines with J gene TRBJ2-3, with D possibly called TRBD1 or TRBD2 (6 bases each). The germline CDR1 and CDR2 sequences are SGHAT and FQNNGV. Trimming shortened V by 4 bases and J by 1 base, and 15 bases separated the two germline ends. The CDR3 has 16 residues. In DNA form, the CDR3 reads TGTGCCAGCAGCTCGGGGGCGGGACGAGGCACAGATACGCAGTATTTT. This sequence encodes CASSSGAGRGTDTQYF.

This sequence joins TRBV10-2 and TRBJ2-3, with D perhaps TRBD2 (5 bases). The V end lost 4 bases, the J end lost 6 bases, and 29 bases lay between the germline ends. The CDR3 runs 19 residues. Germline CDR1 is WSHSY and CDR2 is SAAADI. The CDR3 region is CASSGPPGRRVHGADTQYF. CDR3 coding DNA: TGCGCCAGCAGTGGCCCCCCAGGAAGGCGGGTACATGGTGCGGATACGCAGTATTTT.

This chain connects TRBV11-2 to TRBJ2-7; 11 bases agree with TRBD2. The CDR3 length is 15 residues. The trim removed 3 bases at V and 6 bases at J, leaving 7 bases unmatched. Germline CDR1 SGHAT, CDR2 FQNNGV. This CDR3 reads CASSLIAGGPVEQYF. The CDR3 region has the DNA TGTGCCAGCAGCTTGATAGCGGGAGGGCCGGTCGAGCAGTACTTC.

The DNA for the CDR3 is TGCGCCAGCAGCCAAGATTTCCGAGGGGTCTCCTACGAGCAGTACTTC. Amino acids: CASSQDFRGVSYEQYF. The chain links TRBV4-3 to TRBJ2-7, with D possibly being TRBD1 or TRBD2 (5 bases each). The CDR3 is 16 residues long. Trimming removed 0 bases at V and 0 bases at J, with 12 bases between. Germline-derived CDR1 and CDR2 are LGHNA and YSLEER.